Listed here are 26 T cell receptor beta chains from one sample, sequenced in a study of blood T cells in healthy people across ages. Primed by a sample-barcoded 5' primer and a J-beta primer mix, a second PCR proceeded for 7 to 11 cycles. TCRdb re-analysed the 5' RACE reads in MiXCR, keeping a single row per CDR3 protein. The sample carries about 780,000 distinct CDR3 sequences, approximately 67% recorded once. The sequencing input was blood. The receptors come from a man aged 25 to 45 in good health.

The chain carries TRBV3-1 and TRBJ2-7, with a weak D call TRBD2 (5 bases). Trimming pared 0 bases from V and 7 bases from J, leaving 13 bases between. CDR3 length: 14 residues. Germline lookup yields CDR1 LGHDT and CDR2 YNNKEL (reference sequence). This CDR3 is CASSQDLAIGEQYF. CDR3 coding DNA: TGTGCCAGCAGCCAAGATCTAGCTATAGGGGAGCAGTACTTC.

The V call is TRBV5-1, the J call TRBJ2-3; TRBD2 agrees at 7 bases. Per germline, CDR1 SGHRS and CDR2 YFSETQ. The junction had 5 bases not matched to a gene; V was cut back by 2 bases and J by 2 bases. This CDR3 region has 15 residues. CDR3 in amino acids: CASSFLGGVTDTQYF. The CDR3 DNA is TGCGCCAGCAGCTTTCTTGGGGGGGTCACAGATACGCAGTATTTT.

This clonotype was detected a few times. The chain carries TRBV14 and TRBJ2-5; TRBD2 agrees at 11 bases. The V gene end was trimmed by 9 bases and the J gene end by 2 bases; junction bases not matched to a gene: 8. The CDR3 is made up of 15 amino acids. Looked up from germline, CDR1 is SGHDN and CDR2 is FVKESK. For the CDR3, the DNA is TGTGCCAGTTCTACGACTAGCGGGGCGCAAGAGACCCAGTACTTC. Its protein is CASSTTSGAQETQYF. Variable domain in full (rest from reference TRBV14 and TRBJ2-5): EAGVTQFPSHSVIEKGQTVTLRCDPISGHDNLYWYRRVMGKEIKFLLHFVKESKQDESGMPNNRFLAERTGGTYSTLKVQPAELEDSGVYFCASSTTSGAQETQYFGPGTRLLVL.

The chain links TRBV7-2 to TRBJ1-6, with D possibly TRBD1 on 6 matching bases. The CDR3 is made up of 14 amino acids. Per germline, CDR1 SGHTA and CDR2 FQGNSA. The V gene lost 4 bases and the J gene lost 6 bases, with 10 bases spanning the gap. The CDR3 DNA reads as TGTGCCAGCAGCTACGGGACACCTAATTCACCCCTCCACTTT. The encoded protein is CASSYGTPNSPLHF.

This sequence joins TRBV7-9 and TRBJ2-5, with TRBD1 matching 8 bases. The CDR3 spans 16 residues. Germline loops: CDR1 SEHNR, CDR2 FQNEAQ (reference sequence). V dropped 5 bases and J dropped 4; count of bases not matched to a gene: 12. CDR3 sequence: CASSPRQGKGRETQYF. The CDR3 bases are TGTGCCAGCAGCCCGCGACAGGGGAAGGGTCGAGAGACCCAGTACTTC. Full variable domain (outside the CDR3, taken from reference TRBV7-9 and TRBJ2-5): DTGVSQNPRHKITKRGQNVTFRCDPISEHNRLYWYRQTLGQGPEFLTYFQNEAQLEKSRLLSDRFSAERPKGSFSTLEIQRTEQGDSAMYLCASSPRQGKGRETQYFGPGTRLLVL.

The chain joins TRBV20-1 to TRBJ2-1; TRBD1 or TRBD2 may be the D gene (5 bases each). CDR1 is DFQATT and CDR2 is SNEGSKA in the germline V gene (reference sequence). V lost 1 base and J 4 bases, leaving 8 bases between the germline ends. The CDR3 is 13 residues long. In DNA form, the CDR3 reads TGCAGTGCTAGAGGGGGGAAATACAATGAGCAGTTCTTC. The encoded protein is CSARGGKYNEQFF.

The gene calls are TRBV28 and TRBJ2-4; 8 nucleotides align to TRBD2. Judging by the DNA end, TRBJ2-7 fits better; the J call may be wrong. The germline V gene encodes CDR1 MDHEN and CDR2 SYDVKM. The CDR3 sequence is 15 residues long. DNA of the CDR3: TGTGCCAGCAGTCTACGGGTAGCGGGGCAGTACGAGCAGTACTTC. The encoded protein is CASSLRVAGQYEQYF.

The table lists this clonotype with a count of one. The V call is TRBV4-3, the J call TRBJ2-1, with 16 bases matching TRBD2. After removal of 5 bases from V and 7 bases from J, the junction contained 8 bases not matched to a gene. Germline V gene lookup returns CDR1 LGHNA and CDR2 YSLEER. CDR3 length: 17 residues. The CDR3 is CASSSSGLAGGKNEQFF. The CDR3 nucleotides are TGCGCCAGCAGCTCATCGGGACTAGCGGGGGGGAAGAATGAGCAGTTCTTC.

The V call is TRBV14, the J call TRBJ2-4, with D tentatively TRBD1 (5 bases). The germline gives CDR1 SGHDN, CDR2 FVKESK. The CDR3 is 15 amino acids. Trimming left V 0 bases short and J 10 bases short, with 16 bases between. The chain's CDR3 is CASSQDFQGSRIQYF. The CDR3 coding sequence is TGTGCCAGCAGCCAAGACTTCCAGGGTTCCAGAATTCAGTACTTC.

There are a few counts of this clonotype. The chain couples TRBV12-3 or TRBV12-4 to TRBJ2-5, with 8 positions matching TRBD2. The J call may be in error: the DNA end matches TRBJ2-7 better. The CDR3 is 15 amino acids. CDR3 amino acids: CASSFRMASGYEQYF. The DNA of the CDR3 is TGTGCCAGCAGTTTCCGCATGGCTAGCGGGTACGAGCAGTACTTC.

This chain links TRBV7-2 with TRBJ2-7, with D possibly being TRBD1 or TRBD2 (5 bases each). The DNA end lines up better with TRBJ2-5; the J call may be wrong. Germline V gene lookup returns CDR1 SGHTA and CDR2 FQGNSA. There are 14 residues in the CDR3. CDR3 residues: CASSAIRELGTQYF. The DNA for the CDR3 is TGTGCCAGCAGCGCCATCAGGGAGCTCGGGACCCAGTACTTC.

J is TRBJ2-5 and V is TRBV5-1; TRBD1 aligns across 8 bases. The end of the DNA fits TRBJ2-7 better, so the J call may be wrong. The CDR3 length is 13 residues. CDR1 is SGHRS, CDR2 YFSETQ, per germline. DNA of the CDR3: TGCGCCAGCAGCATCGGACAGGGCAACGAGCAGTACTTC. Amino acids: CASSIGQGNEQYF.

V is TRBV7-9 and J is TRBJ2-5; 9 bases map to TRBD1. The last part of the DNA fits TRBJ2-7 better; the J call may be wrong. This CDR3 is built from 16 residues. CDR1 and CDR2 (germline): SEHNR, FQNEAQ (reference sequence). The CDR3 loop reads CASPGDRVVEGLEQYF. The CDR3 DNA is TGTGCCAGCCCGGGGGACAGGGTGGTGGAAGGGCTCGAGCAGTACTTC.

This clonotype was seen once. The chain employs TRBV4-1 and TRBJ1-1; no clear D gene. The V gene lost 1 base and the J gene lost 8 bases, with 5 bases spanning the gap. Germline V lookup: CDR1 MGHRA, CDR2 YSYEKL. The CDR3 consists of 11 residues. The CDR3 region has the DNA TGCGCCAGCAGCCAAGGCAGGGAAGCTTTCTTT. It codes for CASSQGREAFF.

This chain connects TRBV29-1 to TRBJ2-4, with D maybe TRBD1 (6 bases). The V and J ends lost 7 bases and 0 bases respectively, with 10 bases between them. CDR1 is SQVTM and CDR2 is ANQGSEA in the germline V gene. The CDR3 has 13 amino acids. The CDR3 region has the DNA TGCAGCGCCGAGGACAGAGCCAAAAACATTCAGTACTTC. This sequence encodes CSAEDRAKNIQYF.

V is TRBV27 and J is TRBJ2-4, with D possibly being TRBD2 (5 bases). The J call may not be correct, given that the DNA end is closer to TRBJ2-7. Per germline, CDR1 MNHEY and CDR2 SMNVEV (reference sequence). The length of the CDR3 is 15 residues. The CDR3 DNA is TGTGCCAGCAGTTTTGGAGGTACTCTCTCCTACGAGCAGTACTTC. Protein product: CASSFGGTLSYEQYF.

The DNA of the CDR3 is TGTGCCAGCAGCCAAGGTCTGACTAGCCCATACAATGAGCAGTTCTTC. Its protein product is CASSQGLTSPYNEQFF. The chain links TRBV3-1 to TRBJ2-1; 7 bases line up with TRBD2. There are 16 residues in the CDR3. Germline V gives CDR1 LGHDT, CDR2 YNNKEL (reference sequence). The V gene end was trimmed by 1 base and the J gene end by 4 bases; junction bases not matched to a gene: 7.

The V call is TRBV12-3 or TRBV12-4, the J call TRBJ2-7; TRBD1 aligns across 8 bases. After removal of 7 bases from V and 2 bases from J, the junction contained 7 bases not matched to a gene. This CDR3 spans 14 amino acids. This CDR3 reads CASTKDRGPYEQYF. The CDR3 DNA reads TGTGCCAGCACCAAAGACAGGGGCCCCTACGAGCAGTACTTC.

There are a few counts of this clonotype. The chain joins TRBV11-1 to TRBJ2-3, with 16 bases matching TRBD2. CDR1 is SGHAT, CDR2 FQDESV, per germline (reference sequence). V dropped 5 bases and J dropped 6; count of bases not matched to a gene: 11. The CDR3 has 18 amino acids. The CDR3 coding sequence is TGTGCCAGCAGCCGCGGGACTAGCGGGGGGGCCTCCATGGATACGCAGTATTTT. Residues: CASSRGTSGGASMDTQYF.

In this sample, this clonotype turned up a few times. This chain joins TRBV29-1 and TRBJ2-1; D is possibly TRBD2 (7 bases). This CDR3 has 13 amino acids. Trimming took off 7 bases at V and 5 bases at J, with 15 bases between the two ends. Looked up from germline, CDR1 is SQVTM and CDR2 is ANQGSEA. CDR3 sequence reads: CSGGGGGDNEQFF. CDR3 nucleotide sequence: TGCAGCGGGGGGGGCGGGGGAGACAATGAGCAGTTCTTC.

With regard to this clonotype: This could be a read error, since a much larger clone is one nucleotide away. This chain's CDR3 is CASSLDHSGANVLTF. The CDR3 DNA is TGTGCCAGCAGCTTAGACCACTCTGGGGCCAACGTCCTGACTTTC. The chain combines TRBV5-4 with TRBJ2-6; D remains unclear. Germline CDR1 and CDR2: SGHNT and YYREEE (reference sequence). V lost 2 bases, J lost 0 bases, and 6 bases lay in between. This CDR3 comprises 15 residues. Together with reference TRBV5-4 and TRBJ2-6, the CDR3 gives the full variable domain: ETGVTQSPTHLIKTRGQQVTLRCSSQSGHNTVSWYQQALGQGPQFIFQYYREEENGRGNFPPRFSGLQFPNYSSELNVNALELDDSALYLCASSLDHSGANVLTFGAGSRLTVL.

This clonotype appeared a single time. The chain carries TRBV6-1 and TRBJ2-1; weak D call: TRBD1 (6 bases). V gave up 7 bases and J gave up 0 bases, with 16 bases separating them. The CDR3 has 16 amino acids. CDR1 and CDR2 (germline): MNHNS, SASEGT. CDR3 amino acids: CASNSKPGASYNEQFF. The CDR3 DNA reads as TGTGCCAGCAACTCAAAACCAGGGGCCTCCTACAATGAGCAGTTCTTC.

In nucleotides, the CDR3 is TGTGCCAGCAGGACCGGGGGGGCCACCTACGAGCAGTACTTC. This codes for CASRTGGATYEQYF. J is TRBJ2-7 and V is TRBV6-2 or TRBV6-3, with 8 bases identical to TRBD2. The CDR3 length is 14 residues. Germline CDR1 MNHEY, CDR2 SVGEGT. V lost 6 bases to trimming and J lost 2 bases; unmatched junction nucleotides: 6.

Regarding this clonotype: A junction boundary mismatches the germline segment, possibly from a read error. CDR3 loop: CTSSSLSGGASYF. The CDR3, as DNA: TGTACCAGCAGTTCCCTTAGCGGGGGGGCGTCGTACTTC. This chain joins TRBV28 and TRBJ2-7, with TRBD2 identical over 11 bases. CDR1 is MDHEN and CDR2 is SYDVKM in the germline V gene. This CDR3 contains 13 residues.

The V call is TRBV4-3, the J call TRBJ2-5; maybe TRBD1 (6 bases). The J call is doubtful: the DNA matches TRBJ2-7 better. The CDR3 covers 15 residues. Germline V gene lookup returns CDR1 LGHNA and CDR2 YSLEER. The CDR3 region has the DNA TGCGCCAGCAGCCAAGGGGGGCTTGGAATTGACGAGCAGTACTTC. Amino acids: CASSQGGLGIDEQYF.

The genes are TRBV9 and TRBJ2-4; 10 nucleotides align to TRBD2. Germline CDR1 is SGDLS and CDR2 is YYNGEE. The CDR3 has 18 amino acids. Trimming took 0 bases from V and 0 from J; bases not matched to a gene: 6. The CDR3 region is CASSVELAGRGAKNIQYF. The CDR3 DNA sequence: TGTGCCAGCAGCGTAGAACTAGCGGGGAGGGGAGCCAAAAACATTCAGTACTTC.